This T cell receptor beta chain comes out of a study of CXCR3-negative and CXCR3-positive naive CD8 T cells. General observations from the study: The TRB CDR3s that CXCR3-positive naive cells carried were more hydrophobic than those of CXCR3-negative naive cells.

The method, 5' RACE with UMI labels, was used to prepare the TRB cDNA libraries. TCRdb reprocessed the 5' RACE reads; each CDR3 protein has one entry and no DNA is given. Reported are some 110,000 distinct CDR3 sequences; the ten largest clones contain more than 0.35%. Among CD8+ T cells, naive ones were CD45RO-CCR7+CD27+CD95-. Concerning this clonotype itself: Antigen specificity is unknown.

The CDR3 consists of 16 residues. In germline, CDR1 is MNHEY, CDR2 SMNVEV (reference sequence). Source material: naive CXCR3+ CD8+ T cells from blood. The sample's subset: CD45RO-CCR7+CD27+CD95- naive CD8+ T cells expressing CXCR3 (TNR3+). This receptor was obtained from a human donor in good health. Some clones in this sample may be carry-over from other donors' samples. V gene TRBV27 combines with J gene TRBJ1-1. This CDR3 is CASSRTNSRQNTEAFF.